This T cell receptor beta chain was captured by sequencing in a study of T cell responses to AZD1222 COVID-19 vaccine. Study summary: Timing groups of about 4 and about 12 weeks for second doses were pooled. Study-level points and caveats: Only six or seven AZD1222 recipients tested seropositive at baseline. Clonal diversity was possibly underestimated, and white British individuals and females predominated among donors.

The CDR3 spans 15 residues. Germline trimming cut 3 bases from V and 14 bases from J; bases unmatched to any gene: 17. CDR1 SGHTS and CDR2 YDEGEE come from the germline V gene. TCRdb's copy holds only in-frame clones and misses some; the assay was immunoSEQ multiplex PCR. Of some 110,000 clones in the sample, 75% to 90% were seen once. Comments on this clone: Its antigen is unidentified.

Sequencing used peripheral blood, obtained on day 0 of AZD1222 vaccination. This chain uses TRBV5-8 with TRBJ2-1; TRBD2 agrees at 7 bases. This TCR came from an adult in good health. The CDR3 DNA reads TGTGCCAGCAGCTCCAGCGGGATCCTCCCGATGATGGAGTTCTTC. Translated, it gives CASSSSGILPMMEFF. Filled out from reference TRBV5-8 and TRBJ2-1, the complete variable domain reads EAGVTQSPTHLIKTRGQQATLRCSPISGHTSVYWYQQALGLGLQFLLWYDEGEERNRGNFPPRFSGRQFPNYSSELNVNALELEDSALYLCASSSSGILPMMEFFGPGTRLTVL.